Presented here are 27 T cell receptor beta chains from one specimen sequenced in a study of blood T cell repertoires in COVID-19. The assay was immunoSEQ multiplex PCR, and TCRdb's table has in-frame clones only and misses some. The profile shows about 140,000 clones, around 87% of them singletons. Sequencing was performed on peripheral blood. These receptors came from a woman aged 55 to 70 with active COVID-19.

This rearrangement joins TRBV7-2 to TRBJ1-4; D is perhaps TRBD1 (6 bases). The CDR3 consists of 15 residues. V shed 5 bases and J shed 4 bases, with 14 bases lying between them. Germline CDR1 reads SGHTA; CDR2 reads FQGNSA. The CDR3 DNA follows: TGTGCCAGCAGCACCGGGACACTTATTAATGAAAAACTGTTTTTT. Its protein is CASSTGTLINEKLFF.

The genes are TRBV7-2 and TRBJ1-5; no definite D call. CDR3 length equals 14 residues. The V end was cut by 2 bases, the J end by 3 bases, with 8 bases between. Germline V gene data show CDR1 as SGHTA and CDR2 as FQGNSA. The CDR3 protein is CASSLTPFNQPQHF. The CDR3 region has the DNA TGTGCCAGCAGCTTAACACCCTTCAATCAGCCCCAGCATTTT. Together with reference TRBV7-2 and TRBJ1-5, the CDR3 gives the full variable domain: GAGVSQSPSNKVTEKGKDVELRCDPISGHTALYWYRQSLGQGLEFLIYFQGNSAPDKSGLPSDRFSAERTGGSVSTLTIQRTQQEDSAVYLCASSLTPFNQPQHFGDGTRLSIL.

The CDR3 DNA reads as TGCAGCCTCCTTGGGACTAGCGGGAGTACGAATGAGCAGTTCTTC. Protein: CSLLGTSGSTNEQFF. The gene calls are TRBV29-1 and TRBJ2-1, with 14 bases fitting TRBD2. The CDR3 contains 15 residues. J gave up 7 bases and V 8 bases, and 10 bases lay outside the gene matches. The V gene's germline CDR1 is SQVTM and CDR2 ANQGSEA.

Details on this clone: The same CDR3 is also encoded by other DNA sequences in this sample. CDR3: CASSSGTMPNNEQFF. The CDR3 region has the DNA TGTGCCAGCAGCTCCGGGACTATGCCTAACAATGAGCAGTTCTTC. V is TRBV27 and J is TRBJ2-1; 7 bases agree with TRBD2. CDR3 length: 15 amino acids. Germline lookup yields CDR1 MNHEY and CDR2 SMNVEV (reference sequence). Trimming took 6 bases from V and 5 from J; bases not matched to a gene: 10.

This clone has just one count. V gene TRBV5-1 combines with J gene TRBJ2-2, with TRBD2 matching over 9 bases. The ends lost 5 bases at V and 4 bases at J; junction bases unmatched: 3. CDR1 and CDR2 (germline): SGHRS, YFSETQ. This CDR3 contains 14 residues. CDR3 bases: TGCGCCAGCAGACTAGCGGGCCCCACCGGGGAGCTGTTTTTT. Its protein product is CASRLAGPTGELFF.

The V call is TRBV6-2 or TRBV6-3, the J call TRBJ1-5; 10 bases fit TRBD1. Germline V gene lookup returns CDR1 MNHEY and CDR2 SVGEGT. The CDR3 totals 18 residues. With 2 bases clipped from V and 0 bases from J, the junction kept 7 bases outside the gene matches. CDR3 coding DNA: TGTGCCAGCAGTTACGAATCGACAGGGGGCTTTAGCAATCAGCCCCAGCATTTT. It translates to CASSYESTGGFSNQPQHF.

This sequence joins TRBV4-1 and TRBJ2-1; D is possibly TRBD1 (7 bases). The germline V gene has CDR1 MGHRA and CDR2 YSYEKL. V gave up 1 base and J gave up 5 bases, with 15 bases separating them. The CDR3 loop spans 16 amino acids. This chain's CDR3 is CASSQVRGRGDNEQFF. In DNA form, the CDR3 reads TGCGCCAGCAGCCAAGTTCGGGGCAGGGGGGACAATGAGCAGTTCTTC.

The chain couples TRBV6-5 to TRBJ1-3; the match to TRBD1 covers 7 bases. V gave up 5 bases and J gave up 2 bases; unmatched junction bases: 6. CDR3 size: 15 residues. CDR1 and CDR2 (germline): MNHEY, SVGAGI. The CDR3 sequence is CASSRDRAPGNTIYF. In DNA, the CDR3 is TGTGCCAGCAGTCGAGACAGGGCCCCTGGAAACACCATATATTTT.

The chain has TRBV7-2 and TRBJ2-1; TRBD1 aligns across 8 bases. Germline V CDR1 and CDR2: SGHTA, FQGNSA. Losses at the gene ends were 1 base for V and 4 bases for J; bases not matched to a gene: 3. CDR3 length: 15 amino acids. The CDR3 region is CASSLVQGAYNEQFF. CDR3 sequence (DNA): TGTGCCAGCAGCTTAGTGCAGGGGGCTTACAATGAGCAGTTCTTC. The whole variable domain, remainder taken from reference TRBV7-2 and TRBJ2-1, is GAGVSQSPSNKVTEKGKDVELRCDPISGHTALYWYRQSLGQGLEFLIYFQGNSAPDKSGLPSDRFSAERTGGSVSTLTIQRTQQEDSAVYLCASSLVQGAYNEQFFGPGTRLTVL.

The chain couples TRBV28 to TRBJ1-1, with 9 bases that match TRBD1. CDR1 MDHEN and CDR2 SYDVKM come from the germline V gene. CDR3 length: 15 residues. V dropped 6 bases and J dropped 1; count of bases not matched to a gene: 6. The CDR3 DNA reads TGTGCCAGCAGCCCCGTGGACAGGGGGAACACTGAAGCTTTCTTT. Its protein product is CASSPVDRGNTEAFF.

The CDR3 nucleotides read TGTGCCAGCAGCACCGGGACTAGTAAAAACAATGAGCAGTTCTTC. Translation: CASSTGTSKNNEQFF. The V call is TRBV6-4, the J call TRBJ2-1; the match to TRBD2 covers 8 bases. Germline V gene data show CDR1 as MRHNA and CDR2 as SNTAGT. The CDR3 spans 15 residues. The V segment lost 6 bases and the J segment 5 bases; nucleotides outside the gene matches: 9.

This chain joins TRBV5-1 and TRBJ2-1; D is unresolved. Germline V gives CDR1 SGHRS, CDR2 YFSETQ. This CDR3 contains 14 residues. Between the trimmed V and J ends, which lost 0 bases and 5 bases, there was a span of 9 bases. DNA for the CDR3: TGCGCCAGCAGCTTGGGGGCCTTAAACAATGAGCAGTTCTTC. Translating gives CASSLGALNNEQFF.

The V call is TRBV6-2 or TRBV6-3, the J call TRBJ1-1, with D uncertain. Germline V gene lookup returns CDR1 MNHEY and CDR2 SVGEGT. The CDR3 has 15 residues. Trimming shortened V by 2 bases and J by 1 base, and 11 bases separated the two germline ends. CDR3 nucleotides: TGTGCCAGCAGTTACCCCGGGTTTGGGAACACTGAAGCTTTCTTT. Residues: CASSYPGFGNTEAFF.

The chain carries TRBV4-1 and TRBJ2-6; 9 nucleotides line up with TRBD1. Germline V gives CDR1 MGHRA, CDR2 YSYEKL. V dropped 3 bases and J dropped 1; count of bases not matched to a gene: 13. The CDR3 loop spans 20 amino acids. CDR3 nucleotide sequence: TGCGCCAGCAGCCAGGAAGGAAACAGGGGGCTTACTTCTGGGGCCAACGTCCTGACTTTC. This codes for CASSQEGNRGLTSGANVLTF.

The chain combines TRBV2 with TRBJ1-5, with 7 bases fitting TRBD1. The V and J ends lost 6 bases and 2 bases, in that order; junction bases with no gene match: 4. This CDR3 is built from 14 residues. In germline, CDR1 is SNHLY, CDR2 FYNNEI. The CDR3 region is CASRAGQGNQPQHF. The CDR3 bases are TGTGCCAGCAGAGCAGGACAGGGCAATCAGCCCCAGCATTTT. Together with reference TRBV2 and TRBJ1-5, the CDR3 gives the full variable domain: EPEVTQTPSHQVTQMGQEVILRCVPISNHLYFYWYRQILGQKVEFLVSFYNNEISEKSEIFDDQFSVERPDGSNFTLKIRSTKLEDSAMYFCASRAGQGNQPQHFGDGTRLSIL.

CDR3 amino acids: CASSSTRRTRLLVSSTDTQYF. CDR3 sequence (DNA): TGTGCCAGCTCGTCAACGAGAAGGACTAGGCTTTTAGTGTCGAGCACAGATACGCAGTATTTT. The J gene is TRBJ2-3, the V gene TRBV18; 7 bases map to TRBD2. With V trimmed by 6 bases and J by 0 bases, 24 bases remained unmatched. There are 21 residues in the CDR3. Germline assignment: CDR1 KGHSH and CDR2 LQKENI. Full variable domain (outside the CDR3, taken from reference TRBV18 and TRBJ2-3): NAGVMQNPRHLVRRRGQEARLRCSPMKGHSHVYWYRQLPEEGLKFMVYLQKENIIDESGMPKERFSAEFPKEGPSILRIQQVVRGDSAAYFCASSSTRRTRLLVSSTDTQYFGPGTRLTVL.

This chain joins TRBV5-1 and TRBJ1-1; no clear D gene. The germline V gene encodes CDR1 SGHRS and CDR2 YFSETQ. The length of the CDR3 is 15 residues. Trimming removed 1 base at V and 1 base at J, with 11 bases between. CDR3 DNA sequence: TGCGCCAGCAGCTTGTCCGGGATGGGGAACACTGAAGCTTTCTTT. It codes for CASSLSGMGNTEAFF.

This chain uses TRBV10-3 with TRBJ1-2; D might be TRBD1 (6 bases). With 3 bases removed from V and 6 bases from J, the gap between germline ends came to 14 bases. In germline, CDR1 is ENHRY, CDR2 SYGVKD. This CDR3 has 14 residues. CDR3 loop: CAISESQGLDGYTF. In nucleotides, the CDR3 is TGTGCCATCAGTGAATCGCAGGGGTTAGATGGCTACACCTTC.

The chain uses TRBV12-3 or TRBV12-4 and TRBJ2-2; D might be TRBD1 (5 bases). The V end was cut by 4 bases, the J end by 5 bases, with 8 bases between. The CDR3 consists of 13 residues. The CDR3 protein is CASSSQGTGELFF. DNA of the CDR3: TGTGCCAGCAGTTCCCAGGGAACCGGGGAGCTGTTTTTT.

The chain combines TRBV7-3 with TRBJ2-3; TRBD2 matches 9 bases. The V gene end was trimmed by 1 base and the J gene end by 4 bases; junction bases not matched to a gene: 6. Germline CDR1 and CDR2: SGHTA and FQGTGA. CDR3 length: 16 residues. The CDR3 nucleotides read TGTGCCAGCAGCTTAAGTAGCGGGAGCGGTTCAGATACGCAGTATTTT. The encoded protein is CASSLSSGSGSDTQYF.

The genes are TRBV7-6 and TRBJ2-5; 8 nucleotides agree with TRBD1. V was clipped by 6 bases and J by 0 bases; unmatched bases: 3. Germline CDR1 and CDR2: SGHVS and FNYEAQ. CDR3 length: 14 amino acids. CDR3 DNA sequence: TGTGCCAGCAGGGGGGACAGGTACCAAGAGACCCAGTACTTC. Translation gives CASRGDRYQETQYF.

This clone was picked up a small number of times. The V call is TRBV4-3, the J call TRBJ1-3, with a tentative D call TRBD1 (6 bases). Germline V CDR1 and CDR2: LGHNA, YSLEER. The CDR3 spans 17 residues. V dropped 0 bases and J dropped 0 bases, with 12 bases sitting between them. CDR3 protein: CASSQEGGLYSGNTIYF. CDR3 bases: TGCGCCAGCAGCCAAGAAGGGGGTTTGTACTCTGGAAACACCATATATTTT.

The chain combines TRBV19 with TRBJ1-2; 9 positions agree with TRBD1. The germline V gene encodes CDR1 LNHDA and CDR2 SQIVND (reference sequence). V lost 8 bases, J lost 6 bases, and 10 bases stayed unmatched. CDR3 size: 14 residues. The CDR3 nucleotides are TGTGCCAGTCTCGGGGACAGGGTTTTCGATGGCTACACCTTC. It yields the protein CASLGDRVFDGYTF.

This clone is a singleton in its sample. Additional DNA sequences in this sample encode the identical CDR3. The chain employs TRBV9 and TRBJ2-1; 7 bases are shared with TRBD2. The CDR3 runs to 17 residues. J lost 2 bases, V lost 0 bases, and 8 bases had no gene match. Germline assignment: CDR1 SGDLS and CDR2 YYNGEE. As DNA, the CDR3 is TGTGCCAGCAGCGTAGAGGGAGGGCGGGACCCCTACAATGAGCAGTTCTTC. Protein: CASSVEGGRDPYNEQFF.

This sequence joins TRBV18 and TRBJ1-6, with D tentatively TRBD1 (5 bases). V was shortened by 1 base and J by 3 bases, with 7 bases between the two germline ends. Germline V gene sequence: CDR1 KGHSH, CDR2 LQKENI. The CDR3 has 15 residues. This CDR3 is CASSPRQIYNSPLHF. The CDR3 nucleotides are TGTGCCAGCTCACCACGACAGATCTATAATTCACCCCTCCACTTT.

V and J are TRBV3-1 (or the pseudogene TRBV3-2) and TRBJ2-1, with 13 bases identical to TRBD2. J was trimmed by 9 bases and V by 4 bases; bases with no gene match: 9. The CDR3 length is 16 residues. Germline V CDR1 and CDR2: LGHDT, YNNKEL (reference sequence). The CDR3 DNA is TGTGCCAGCAGCCCTTGGACTAGCGGGAGCCGGACTGAGCAGTTCTTC. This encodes CASSPWTSGSRTEQFF.

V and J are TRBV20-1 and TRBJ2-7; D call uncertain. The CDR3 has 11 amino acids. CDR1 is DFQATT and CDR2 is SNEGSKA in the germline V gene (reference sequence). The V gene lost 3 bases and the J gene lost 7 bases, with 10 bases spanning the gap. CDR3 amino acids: CSASRMREQYF. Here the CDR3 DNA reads TGCAGTGCTAGTCGGATGCGGGAGCAGTACTTC.